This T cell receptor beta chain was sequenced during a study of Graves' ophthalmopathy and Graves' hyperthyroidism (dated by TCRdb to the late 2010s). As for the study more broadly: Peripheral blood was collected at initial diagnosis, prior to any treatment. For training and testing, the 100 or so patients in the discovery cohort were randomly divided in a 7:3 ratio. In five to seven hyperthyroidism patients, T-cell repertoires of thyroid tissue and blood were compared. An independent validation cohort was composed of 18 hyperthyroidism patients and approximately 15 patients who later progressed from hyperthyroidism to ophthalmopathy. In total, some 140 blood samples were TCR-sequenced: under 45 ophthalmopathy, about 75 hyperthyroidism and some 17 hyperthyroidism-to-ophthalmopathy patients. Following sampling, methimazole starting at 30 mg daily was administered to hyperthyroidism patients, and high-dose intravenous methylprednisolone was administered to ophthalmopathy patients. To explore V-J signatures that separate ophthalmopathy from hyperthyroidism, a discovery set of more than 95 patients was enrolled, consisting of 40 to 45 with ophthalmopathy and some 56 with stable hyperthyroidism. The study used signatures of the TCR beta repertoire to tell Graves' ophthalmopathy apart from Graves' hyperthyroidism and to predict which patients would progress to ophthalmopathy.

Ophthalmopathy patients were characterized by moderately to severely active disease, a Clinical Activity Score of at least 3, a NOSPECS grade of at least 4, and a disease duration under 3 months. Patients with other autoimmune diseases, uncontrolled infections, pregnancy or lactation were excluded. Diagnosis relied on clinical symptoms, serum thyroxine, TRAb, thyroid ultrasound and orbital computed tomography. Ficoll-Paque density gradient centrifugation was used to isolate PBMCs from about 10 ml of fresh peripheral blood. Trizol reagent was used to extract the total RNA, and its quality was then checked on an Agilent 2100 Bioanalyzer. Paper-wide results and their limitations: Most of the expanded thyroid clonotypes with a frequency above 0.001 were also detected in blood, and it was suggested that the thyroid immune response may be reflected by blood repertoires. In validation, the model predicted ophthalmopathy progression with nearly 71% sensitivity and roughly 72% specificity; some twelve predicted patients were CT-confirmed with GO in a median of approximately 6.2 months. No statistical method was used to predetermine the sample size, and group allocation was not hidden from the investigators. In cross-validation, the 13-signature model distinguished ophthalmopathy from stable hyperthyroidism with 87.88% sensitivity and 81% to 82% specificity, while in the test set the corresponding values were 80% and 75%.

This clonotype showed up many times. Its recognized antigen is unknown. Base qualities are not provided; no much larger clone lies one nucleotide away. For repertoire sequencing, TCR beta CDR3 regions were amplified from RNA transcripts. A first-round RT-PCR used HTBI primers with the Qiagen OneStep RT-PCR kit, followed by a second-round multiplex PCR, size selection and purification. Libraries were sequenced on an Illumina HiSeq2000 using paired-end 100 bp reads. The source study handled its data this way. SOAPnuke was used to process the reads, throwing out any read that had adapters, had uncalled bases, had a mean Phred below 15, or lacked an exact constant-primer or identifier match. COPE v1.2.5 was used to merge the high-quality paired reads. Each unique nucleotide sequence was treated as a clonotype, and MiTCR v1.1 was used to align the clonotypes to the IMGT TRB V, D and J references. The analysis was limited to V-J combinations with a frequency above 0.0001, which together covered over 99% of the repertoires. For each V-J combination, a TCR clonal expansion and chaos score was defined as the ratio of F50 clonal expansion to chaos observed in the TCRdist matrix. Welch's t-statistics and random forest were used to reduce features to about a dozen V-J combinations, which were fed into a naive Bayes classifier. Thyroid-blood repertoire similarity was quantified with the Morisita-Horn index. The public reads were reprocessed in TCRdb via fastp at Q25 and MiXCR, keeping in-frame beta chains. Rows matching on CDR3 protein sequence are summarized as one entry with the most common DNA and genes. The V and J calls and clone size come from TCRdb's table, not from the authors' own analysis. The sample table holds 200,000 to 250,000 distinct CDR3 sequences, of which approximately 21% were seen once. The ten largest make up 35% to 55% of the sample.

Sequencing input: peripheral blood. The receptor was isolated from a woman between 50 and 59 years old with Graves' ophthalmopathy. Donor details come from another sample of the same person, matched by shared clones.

The encoded CDR3 is CASSHEQGGQEKLFF. The nucleotide sequence reads TGTGCCAGCAGCCACGAACAGGGTGGCCAGGAAAAACTGTTTTTT. The chain is made from TRBV4-2 and TRBJ1-4; matching of 6 bases hints at TRBD1 as the D gene. The germline V gene encodes CDR1 LGHNA and CDR2 YNFKEQ. Between the V and J ends, shortened by 3 bases and 8 bases respectively, the junction contains 16 bases. The CDR3 holds 15 amino acids from the cysteine to the phenylalanine. Only the CDR3 region is kept as DNA, spanning 45 bases read in frame from base 1.